This T cell receptor beta chain was documented in a study of blood T cell repertoires in COVID-19. For the study at large: Sites in the United States, Italy and Spain provided acute and convalescent COVID-19 samples. T cells, B-cell-depleted T cells, or PBMCs supplied cDNA or gDNA.

Trimming removed 4 bases at V and 0 bases at J, with 13 bases between. Per germline, CDR1 SGHTA and CDR2 FQGNSA. CDR3 size: 15 residues. Authors' methods: From reference gene primer amplification, estimates of nucleated cell counts were derived. Profiled with immunoSEQ multiplex PCR; TCRdb holds only in-frame clones, not every one. V, J and clone size were drawn from that table, and D and trimming were deduced from the DNA. Of approximately 76,000 clones in the sample, 90% to 95% were seen once. The rearrangement links TRBV7-2 to TRBJ2-7; no clear D. The source of this sequence is a human donor in a cohort sampled during active COVID-19. Source material: peripheral blood. DNA for the CDR3: TGTGCCAGCAGCTCAGTGGGTGGGCACTCCTACGAGCAGTACTTC. It codes for CASSSVGGHSYEQYF.